This TCR beta chain emerged from a study of cytotoxic CD8 clonotypes in ibrutinib-treated CLL. Turning to the study itself: Response material was collected after a median about 11 months of treatment, range 6 to 36.

Overall study results and limits: Circulating CD8+ T-cell counts were tracked by baseline clonality, which exceeded that of age-matched healthy donors.

TCRdb's copy holds only in-frame clones and misses some; the assay was immunoSEQ multiplex PCR. The sample lists about 300,000 clones, about 72% occurring once. V lost 5 bases and J 3 bases, leaving 11 bases between the germline ends. CDR3 length: 13 residues. Germline values: CDR1 SGHRS, CDR2 YFSETQ. This clone was counted only a few times. Its specificity is unknown. The starting material was PBMCs, obtained at disease progression, from a patient treated with ibrutinib. This chain uses TRBV5-1 with TRBJ1-1; D call uncertain. This sequence originates from a human donor with chronic lymphocytic leukemia. This chain's CDR3 is CASSHGSDTEAFF. CDR3 nucleotide sequence: TGCGCCAGCAGTCATGGCAGCGACACTGAAGCTTTCTTT.